The rows below give T cell receptor beta chains drawn from one sample of a study of blood T cell repertoires in COVID-19. TCRdb's table, derived via immunoSEQ multiplex PCR, lists solely in-frame clones and lacks some. The repertoire includes about 270,000 clones, roughly 84% of them detected once, and roughly 1.5% sits in the top ten. Sequencing was carried out using peripheral blood. The receptors shown here come from a human donor with COVID-19, enrolled during active disease. The donor label of this sample is uncertain. Each CDR3 is given without its conserved first and last residue. A D gene is named only where the DNA matches it firmly.

J,D,V,length,CDR3
TRBJ2-7,-,TRBV18,13,ASSPTSASSYEQY
TRBJ2-3,TRBD2,TRBV28,13,ASSLSLAVGDTQY
TRBJ2-1,TRBD2,TRBV7-3,12,ASGPGLSYNEQF
TRBJ2-7,-,TRBV24-1,11,ATSAGRAYEQY
TRBJ2-7,-,TRBV2,14,ASSEEGSDYSYEQY
TRBJ1-6,-,TRBV7-3,15,ASSSTSTGAGNSPLH
TRBJ1-4,TRBD1,TRBV9,13,ASSVAWDRDEKLF
TRBJ1-1,-,TRBV29-1,12,SVDLSAGYPKAF
TRBJ1-2,-,TRBV30,13,AWKQGYPPSYGYT
TRBJ2-7,TRBD1,TRBV11-2,13,ASTRQGERWNEQY
TRBJ1-3,-,TRBV28,15,ASSSSGSLFSGNTIY
TRBJ2-5,TRBD1,TRBV11-3,14,ASSLGIRGRGETQY
TRBJ1-2,-,TRBV18,12,ASSPGGIDYGYT
TRBJ1-3,-,TRBV28,12,ASSPPSPGNTIY
TRBJ2-7,TRBD2,TRBV4-1,15,ASSQDGEIAGIYEQY
TRBJ2-1,-,TRBV19,14,ASSIRGEGGWNEQF
TRBJ1-1,-,TRBV10-3,11,AISEGDTSQAF